This T cell receptor beta chain came from a study of blood T cell repertoires in COVID-19. Across the study: Samples came from the United States, Italy and Spain, spanning acute and convalescent COVID-19.

The CDR3 is 14 residues long. Germline V gene data show CDR1 as SGHTA and CDR2 as FQGNSA. After removal of 3 bases from V and 9 bases from J, the junction contained 5 bases not matched to a gene. In the original processing: Amplification from reference gene primers served as the basis for estimated nucleated cell counts. The assay was immunoSEQ multiplex PCR, and TCRdb's table has in-frame clones only and misses some. The DNA was the basis for D and trimming; V, J and clone size are from that table. The sample comprises 90,000 to 120,000 clones, around 89% of which are singletons, and 4% to 6% rests with the top ten. This clone has a handful of counts.

This chain uses TRBV7-2 with TRBJ2-1; 10 bases align to TRBD2. Source material: peripheral blood. This clonotype was obtained from a middle-aged man with active or convalescent COVID-19. Here the CDR3 DNA reads TGTGCCAGCAGCTTCGGACTAGCGGCTTCTGAGCAGTTCTTC. Its protein product is CASSFGLAASEQFF.